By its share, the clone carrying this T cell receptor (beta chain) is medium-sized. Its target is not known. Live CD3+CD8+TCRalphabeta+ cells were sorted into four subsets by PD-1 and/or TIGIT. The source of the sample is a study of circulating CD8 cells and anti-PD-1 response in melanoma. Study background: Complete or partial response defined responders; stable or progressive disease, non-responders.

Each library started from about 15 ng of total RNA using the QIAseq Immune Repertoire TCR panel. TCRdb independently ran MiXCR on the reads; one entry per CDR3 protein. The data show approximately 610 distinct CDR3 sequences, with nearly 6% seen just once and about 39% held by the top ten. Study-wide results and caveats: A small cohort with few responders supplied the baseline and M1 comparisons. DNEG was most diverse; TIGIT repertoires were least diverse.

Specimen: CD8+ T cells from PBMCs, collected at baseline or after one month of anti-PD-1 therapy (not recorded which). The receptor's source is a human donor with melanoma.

CDR3 coding DNA: TGCAGTGCCCGAGGGCTAGCGGGAGCTGGAAGCTCCTACGAGCAGTACTTC. This translates into CSARGLAGAGSSYEQYF. The chain couples TRBV20-1 to TRBJ2-7; 10 nucleotides match TRBD2. V was pared by 6 bases and J by 0 bases, with 14 bases of the junction left unmatched. Germline lookup yields CDR1 DFQATT and CDR2 SNEGSKA (reference sequence). The CDR3 is made up of 17 amino acids.